A selection of T cell receptor beta chains follows, all from one sample in a study of blood T cell repertoires in COVID-19. Profiling relied on immunoSEQ multiplex PCR, and the TCRdb table lists in-frame clones only, not all of them. The table shows about 260,000 clones, with roughly 86% occurring only once. Sequencing was performed on peripheral blood. These receptors came from an older woman with COVID-19, enrolled during active disease. CDR3s include the opening cysteine and the closing phenylalanine or tryptophan.

j_gene | v_gene | CDR3aa
TRBJ1-2 | TRBV7-6 | CASSQGGIGDYGYTF
TRBJ1-1 | TRBV7-2 | CASSRQGRNTEAFF
TRBJ2-3 | TRBV13 | CASSFSGIGDTDTQYF
TRBJ1-2 | TRBV15 | CATSRGRTAFGYGYTF
TRBJ2-3 | TRBV7-9 | CASSPFKASGRPDTQYF
TRBJ2-1 | TRBV4-3 | CASSHGEGQSYNEQFF
TRBJ2-5 | TRBV3-1/TRBV3-2 | CASSAGSGSPGETQYF
TRBJ2-5 | TRBV2 | CASRAGTGGFGETQYF
TRBJ2-3 | TRBV10-3 | CATARVREVPDTQYF
TRBJ2-5 | TRBV18 | CASSPGLAGEGETQYF
TRBJ1-5 | TRBV19 | CASSIDPGVYSNQPQHF
TRBJ1-2 | TRBV30 | CAWSVQFGSYGYTF
TRBJ1-5 | TRBV28 | CASRSGNSNQPQHF
TRBJ1-5 | TRBV21-1 | CASSKGGQGALNNQPQHF
TRBJ2-7 | TRBV29-1 | CSVDTGQGTYEQYF
TRBJ1-4 | TRBV5-1 | CASSSGQYNEKLFF
TRBJ1-4 | TRBV7-9 | CASSLGPASNEKLFF
TRBJ2-7 | TRBV5-4 | CASSLGPRREYEQYF
TRBJ2-1 | TRBV28 | CASSLPGTTYNEQFF
TRBJ1-2 | TRBV25-1 | CASSDLGTGYYGYTF
TRBJ2-1 | TRBV5-1 | CASSLEGSGRRNEQFF
TRBJ1-5 | TRBV7-8 | CASSAQTGVKQPQHF
TRBJ2-7 | TRBV5-4 | CASSYGTSGTYEQYF
TRBJ1-1 | TRBV14 | CASSQKQVGTEAFF
TRBJ1-3 | TRBV10-3 | CAISRASGNTIYF
TRBJ2-7 | TRBV5-8 | CASRPVGREWEYF
TRBJ1-1 | TRBV10-1 | CASSGYRAGEAFF
TRBJ2-5 | TRBV7-2 | CASRPPGAGGGGGTQYF
TRBJ2-1 | TRBV14 | CASSQDKLQVGGNEQFF